This TCR beta chain emerged from a study of shared clonotypes between healthy human individuals. Study outcomes and limitations: It was observed that roughly 4.8% of naive CD4 clonotypes were shared across a handful of donors.

V was cut by 4 bases and J by 4 bases, with 20 bases left in between. CDR1 and CDR2 from the germline V gene are SGHVS and FQNEAQ. The CDR3 is 18 amino acids. Regarding this clone: Its antigen is still unknown.

Deep level was the assay's run setting. Libraries were prepared by immunoSEQ multiplex PCR; TCRdb keeps only in-frame clonotypes and omits some of them. The sample includes about 1.1 million clones, about 80% of them seen just once. The sequencing sample was made of memory CD4+ T cells from PBMCs. The subset denotes: CD45RA-negative fraction. This chain links TRBV7-8 with TRBJ2-6, with D tentatively TRBD1 (6 bases). The sequence was obtained from a man aged 18 to 29 in good health. Some clones in this sample may be carry-over from other donors' samples. CDR3 sequence (DNA): TGTGCCAGCAGCTCTAATAGGGGACAAGGAGAAGGGGCCAACGTCCTGACTTTC. Translated, it gives CASSSNRGQGEGANVLTF.